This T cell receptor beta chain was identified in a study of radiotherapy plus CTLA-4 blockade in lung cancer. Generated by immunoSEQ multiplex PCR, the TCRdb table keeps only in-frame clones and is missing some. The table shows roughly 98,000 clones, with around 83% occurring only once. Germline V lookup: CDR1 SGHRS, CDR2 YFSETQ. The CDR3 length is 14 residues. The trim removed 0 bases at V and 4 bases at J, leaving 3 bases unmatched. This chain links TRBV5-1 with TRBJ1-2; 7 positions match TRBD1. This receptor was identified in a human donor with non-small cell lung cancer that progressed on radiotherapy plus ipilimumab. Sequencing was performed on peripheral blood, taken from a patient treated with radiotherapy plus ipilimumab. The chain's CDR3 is CASSLAGQSYGYTF. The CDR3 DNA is TGCGCCAGCAGCTTGGCGGGACAGTCCTATGGCTACACCTTC. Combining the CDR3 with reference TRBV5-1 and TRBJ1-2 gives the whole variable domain KAGVTQTPRYLIKTRGQQVTLSCSPISGHRSVSWYQQTPGQGLQFLFEYFSETQRNKGNFPGRFSGRQFSNSRSEMNVSTLELGDSALYLCASSLAGQSYGYTFGSGTRLTVV.